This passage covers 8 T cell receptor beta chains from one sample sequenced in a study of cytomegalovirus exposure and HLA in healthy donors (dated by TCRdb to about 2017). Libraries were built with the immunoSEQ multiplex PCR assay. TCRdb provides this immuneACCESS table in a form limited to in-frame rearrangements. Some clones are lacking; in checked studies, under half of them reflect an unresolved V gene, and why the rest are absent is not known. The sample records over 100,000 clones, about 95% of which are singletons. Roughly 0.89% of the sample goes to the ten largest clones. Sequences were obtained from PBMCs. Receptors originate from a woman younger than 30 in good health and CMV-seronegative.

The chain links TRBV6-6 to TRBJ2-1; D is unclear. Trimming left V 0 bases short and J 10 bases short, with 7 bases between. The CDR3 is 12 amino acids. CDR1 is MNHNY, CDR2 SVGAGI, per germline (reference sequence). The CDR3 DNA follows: TGTGCCAGCAGTTACTCGGTGGGCGAGCAGTTCTTC. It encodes CASSYSVGEQFF.

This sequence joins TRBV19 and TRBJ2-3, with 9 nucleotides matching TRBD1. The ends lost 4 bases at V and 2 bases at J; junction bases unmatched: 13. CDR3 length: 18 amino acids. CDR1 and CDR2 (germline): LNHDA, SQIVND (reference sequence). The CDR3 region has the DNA TGTGCCAGTAGTAAACCTGAACAGGGGGCCTACACCACAGATACGCAGTATTTT. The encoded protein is CASSKPEQGAYTTDTQYF.

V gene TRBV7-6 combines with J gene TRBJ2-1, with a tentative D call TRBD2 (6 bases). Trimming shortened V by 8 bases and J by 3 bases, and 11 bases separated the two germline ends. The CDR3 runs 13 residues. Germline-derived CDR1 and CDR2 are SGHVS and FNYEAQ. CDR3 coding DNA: TGTGCCAGCCGCGGGGACGGCTACAATGAGCAGTTCTTC. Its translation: CASRGDGYNEQFF.

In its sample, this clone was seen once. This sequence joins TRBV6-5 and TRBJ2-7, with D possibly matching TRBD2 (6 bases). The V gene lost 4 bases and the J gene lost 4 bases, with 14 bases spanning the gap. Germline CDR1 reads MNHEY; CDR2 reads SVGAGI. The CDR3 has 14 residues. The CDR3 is CASSSAGPEYEQYF. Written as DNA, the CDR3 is TGTGCCAGCAGTTCAGCGGGTCCCGAGTACGAGCAGTACTTC.

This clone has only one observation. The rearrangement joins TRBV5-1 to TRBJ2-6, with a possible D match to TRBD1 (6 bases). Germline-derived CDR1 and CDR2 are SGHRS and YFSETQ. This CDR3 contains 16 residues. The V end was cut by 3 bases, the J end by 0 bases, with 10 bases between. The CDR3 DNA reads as TGCGCCAGCAGCTCTGGGACACCCTCTGGGGCCAACGTCCTGACTTTC. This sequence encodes CASSSGTPSGANVLTF.

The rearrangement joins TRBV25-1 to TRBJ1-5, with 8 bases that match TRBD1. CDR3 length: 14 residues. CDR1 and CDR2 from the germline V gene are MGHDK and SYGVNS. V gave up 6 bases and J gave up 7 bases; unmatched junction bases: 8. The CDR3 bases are TGTGCCAGCAGCACTACAGGGGGAGGACAGCCCCAGCATTTT. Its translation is CASSTTGGGQPQHF.

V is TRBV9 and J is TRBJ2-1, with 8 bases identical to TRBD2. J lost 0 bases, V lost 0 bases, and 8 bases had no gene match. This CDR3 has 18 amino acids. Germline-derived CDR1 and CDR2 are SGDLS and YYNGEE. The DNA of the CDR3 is TGTGCCAGCAGCGTAGGGAGCGGGGGCGGGGTCTCCTACAATGAGCAGTTCTTC. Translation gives CASSVGSGGGVSYNEQFF.

The CDR3 here is CASSEYATRNNSPLHF. CDR3 nucleotide sequence: TGTGCCAGCAGTGAATATGCCACTCGCAATAATTCACCCCTCCACTTT. J is TRBJ1-6 and V is TRBV2; no definite D call. V dropped 2 bases and J dropped 5 bases, with 13 bases sitting between them. The CDR3 is 16 amino acids. Per the germline V gene, CDR1 is SNHLY and CDR2 is FYNNEI.